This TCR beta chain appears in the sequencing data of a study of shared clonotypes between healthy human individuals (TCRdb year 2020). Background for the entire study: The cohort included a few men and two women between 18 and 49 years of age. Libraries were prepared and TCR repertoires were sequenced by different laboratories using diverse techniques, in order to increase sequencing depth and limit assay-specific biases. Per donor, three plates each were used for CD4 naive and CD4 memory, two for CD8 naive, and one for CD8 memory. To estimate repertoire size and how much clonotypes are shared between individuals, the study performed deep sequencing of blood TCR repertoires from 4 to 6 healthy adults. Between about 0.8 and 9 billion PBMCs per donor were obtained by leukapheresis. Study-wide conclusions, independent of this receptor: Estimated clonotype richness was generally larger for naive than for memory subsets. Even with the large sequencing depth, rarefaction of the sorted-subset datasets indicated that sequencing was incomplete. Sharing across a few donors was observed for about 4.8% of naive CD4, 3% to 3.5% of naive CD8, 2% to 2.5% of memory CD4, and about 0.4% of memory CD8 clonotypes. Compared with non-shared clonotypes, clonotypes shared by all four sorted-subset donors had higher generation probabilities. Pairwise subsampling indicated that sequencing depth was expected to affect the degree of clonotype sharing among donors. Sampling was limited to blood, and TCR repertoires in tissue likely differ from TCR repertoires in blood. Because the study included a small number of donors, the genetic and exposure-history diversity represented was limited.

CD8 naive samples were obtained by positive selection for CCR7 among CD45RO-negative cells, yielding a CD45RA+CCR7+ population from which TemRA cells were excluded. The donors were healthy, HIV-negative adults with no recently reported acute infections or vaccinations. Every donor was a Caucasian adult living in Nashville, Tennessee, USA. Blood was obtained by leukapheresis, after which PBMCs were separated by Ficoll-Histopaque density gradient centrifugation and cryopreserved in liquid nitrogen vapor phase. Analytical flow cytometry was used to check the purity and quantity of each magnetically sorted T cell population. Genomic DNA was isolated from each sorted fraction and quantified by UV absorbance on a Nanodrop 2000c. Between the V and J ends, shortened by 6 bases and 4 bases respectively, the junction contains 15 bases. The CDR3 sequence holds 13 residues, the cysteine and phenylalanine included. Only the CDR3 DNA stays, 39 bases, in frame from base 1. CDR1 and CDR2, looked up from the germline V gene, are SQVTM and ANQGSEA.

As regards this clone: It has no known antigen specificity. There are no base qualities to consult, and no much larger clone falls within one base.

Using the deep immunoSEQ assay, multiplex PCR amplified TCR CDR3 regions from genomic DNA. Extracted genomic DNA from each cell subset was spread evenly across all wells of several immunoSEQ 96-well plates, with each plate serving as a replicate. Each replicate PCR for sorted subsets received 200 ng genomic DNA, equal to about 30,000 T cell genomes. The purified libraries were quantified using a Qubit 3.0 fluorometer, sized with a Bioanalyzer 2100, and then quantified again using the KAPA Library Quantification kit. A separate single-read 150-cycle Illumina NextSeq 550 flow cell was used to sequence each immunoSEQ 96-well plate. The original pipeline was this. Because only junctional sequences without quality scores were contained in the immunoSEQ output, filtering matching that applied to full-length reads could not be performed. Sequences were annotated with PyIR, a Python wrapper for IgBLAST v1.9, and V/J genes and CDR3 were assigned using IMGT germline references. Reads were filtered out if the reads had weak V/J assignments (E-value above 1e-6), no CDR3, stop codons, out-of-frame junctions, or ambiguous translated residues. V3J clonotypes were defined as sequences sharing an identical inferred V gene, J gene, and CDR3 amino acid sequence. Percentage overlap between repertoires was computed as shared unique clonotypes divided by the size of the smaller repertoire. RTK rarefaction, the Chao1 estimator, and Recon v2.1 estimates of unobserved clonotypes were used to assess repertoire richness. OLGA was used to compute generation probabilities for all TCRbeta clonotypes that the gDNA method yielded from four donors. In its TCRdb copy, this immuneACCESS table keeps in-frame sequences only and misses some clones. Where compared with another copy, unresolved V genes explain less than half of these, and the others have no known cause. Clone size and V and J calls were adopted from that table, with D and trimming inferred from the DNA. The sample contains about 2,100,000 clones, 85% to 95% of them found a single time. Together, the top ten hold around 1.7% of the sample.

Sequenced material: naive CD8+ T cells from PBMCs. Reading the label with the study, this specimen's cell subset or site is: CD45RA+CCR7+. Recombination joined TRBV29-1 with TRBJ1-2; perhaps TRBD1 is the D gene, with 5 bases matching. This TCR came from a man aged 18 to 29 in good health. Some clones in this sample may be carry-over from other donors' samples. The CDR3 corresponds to CSVPRGGTYGYTF. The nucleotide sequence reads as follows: TGCAGCGTCCCCCGCGGCGGGACCTATGGCTACACCTTC.